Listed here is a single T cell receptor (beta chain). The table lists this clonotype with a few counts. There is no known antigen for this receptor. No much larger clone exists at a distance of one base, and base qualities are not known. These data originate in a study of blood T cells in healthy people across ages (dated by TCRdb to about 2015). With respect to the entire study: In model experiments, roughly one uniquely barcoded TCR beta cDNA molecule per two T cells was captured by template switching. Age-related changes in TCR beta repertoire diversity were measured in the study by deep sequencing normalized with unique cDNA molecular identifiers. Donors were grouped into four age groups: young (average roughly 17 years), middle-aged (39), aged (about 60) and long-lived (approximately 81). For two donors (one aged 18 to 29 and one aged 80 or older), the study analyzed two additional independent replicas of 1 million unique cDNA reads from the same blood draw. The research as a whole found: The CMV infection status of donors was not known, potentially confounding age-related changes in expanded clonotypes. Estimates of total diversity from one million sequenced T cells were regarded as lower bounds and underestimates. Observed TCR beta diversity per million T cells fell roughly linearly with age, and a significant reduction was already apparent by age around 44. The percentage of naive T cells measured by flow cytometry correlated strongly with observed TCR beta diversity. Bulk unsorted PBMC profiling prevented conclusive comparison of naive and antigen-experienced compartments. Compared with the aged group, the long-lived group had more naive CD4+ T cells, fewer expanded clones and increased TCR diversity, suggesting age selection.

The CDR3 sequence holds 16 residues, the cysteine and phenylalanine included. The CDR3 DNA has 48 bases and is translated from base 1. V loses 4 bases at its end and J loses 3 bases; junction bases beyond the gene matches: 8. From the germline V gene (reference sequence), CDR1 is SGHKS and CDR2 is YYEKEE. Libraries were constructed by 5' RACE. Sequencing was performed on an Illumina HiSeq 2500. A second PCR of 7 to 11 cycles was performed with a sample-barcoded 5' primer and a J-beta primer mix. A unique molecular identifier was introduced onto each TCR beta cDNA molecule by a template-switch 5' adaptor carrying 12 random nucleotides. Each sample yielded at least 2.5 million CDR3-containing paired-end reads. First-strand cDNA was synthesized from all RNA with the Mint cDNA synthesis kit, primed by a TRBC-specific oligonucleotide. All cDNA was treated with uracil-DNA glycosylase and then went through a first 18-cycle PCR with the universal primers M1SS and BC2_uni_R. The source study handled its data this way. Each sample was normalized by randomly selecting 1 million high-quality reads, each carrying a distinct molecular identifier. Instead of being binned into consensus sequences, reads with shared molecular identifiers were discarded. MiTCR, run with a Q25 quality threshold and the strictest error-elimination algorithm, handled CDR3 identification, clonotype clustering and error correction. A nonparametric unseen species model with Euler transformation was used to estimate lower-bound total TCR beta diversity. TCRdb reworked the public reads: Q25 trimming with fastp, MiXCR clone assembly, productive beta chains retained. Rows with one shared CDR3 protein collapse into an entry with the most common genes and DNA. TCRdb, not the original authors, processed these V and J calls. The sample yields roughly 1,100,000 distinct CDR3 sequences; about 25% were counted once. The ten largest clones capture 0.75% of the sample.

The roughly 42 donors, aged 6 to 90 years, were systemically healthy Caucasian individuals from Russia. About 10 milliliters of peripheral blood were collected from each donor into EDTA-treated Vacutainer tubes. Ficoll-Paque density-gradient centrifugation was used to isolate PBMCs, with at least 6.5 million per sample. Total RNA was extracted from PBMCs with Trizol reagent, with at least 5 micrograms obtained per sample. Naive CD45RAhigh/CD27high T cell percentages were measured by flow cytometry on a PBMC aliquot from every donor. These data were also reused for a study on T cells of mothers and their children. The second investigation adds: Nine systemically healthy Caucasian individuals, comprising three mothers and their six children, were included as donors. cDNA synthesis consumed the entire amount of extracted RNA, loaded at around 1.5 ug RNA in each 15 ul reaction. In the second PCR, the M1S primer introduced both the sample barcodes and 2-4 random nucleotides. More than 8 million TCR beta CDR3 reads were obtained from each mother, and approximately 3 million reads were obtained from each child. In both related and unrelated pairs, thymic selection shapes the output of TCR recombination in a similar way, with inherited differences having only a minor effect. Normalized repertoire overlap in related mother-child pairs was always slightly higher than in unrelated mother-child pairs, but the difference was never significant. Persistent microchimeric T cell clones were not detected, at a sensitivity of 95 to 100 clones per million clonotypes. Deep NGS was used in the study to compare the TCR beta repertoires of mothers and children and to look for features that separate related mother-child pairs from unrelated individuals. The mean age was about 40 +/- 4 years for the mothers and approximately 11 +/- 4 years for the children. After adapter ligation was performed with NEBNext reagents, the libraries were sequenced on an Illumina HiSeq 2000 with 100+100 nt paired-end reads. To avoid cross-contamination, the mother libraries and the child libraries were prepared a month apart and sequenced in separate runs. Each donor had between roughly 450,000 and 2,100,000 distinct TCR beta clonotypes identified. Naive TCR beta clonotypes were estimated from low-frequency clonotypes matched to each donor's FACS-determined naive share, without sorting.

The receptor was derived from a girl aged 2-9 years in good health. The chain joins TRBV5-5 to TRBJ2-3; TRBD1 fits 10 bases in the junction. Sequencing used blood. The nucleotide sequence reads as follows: TGTGCCAGCAGCCGTTGGACAGGGGGTAGGACAGATACGCAGTATTTT. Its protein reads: CASSRWTGGRTDTQYF.